This TCR beta chain comes out of a study of CD8+ T cells in alopecia areata. Noted treatment: oral pan-JAK inhibitor, 5-10 mg twice daily. Extracted RNA was reverse transcribed into cDNA, the sequencing template. Assay: immunoSEQ multiplex PCR; the TCRdb copy retains only in-frame clones and omits some. The sample includes 70,000 or so clones, around 30% of them seen just once. V lost 8 bases to trimming and J lost 6 bases, with 5 bases between them. CDR1 is SGHAT and CDR2 is FQNNGV in the germline V gene. This CDR3 contains 10 residues. This sequence joins TRBV11-2 and TRBJ2-1, with D hard to call. Here the sequenced sample was CD8+ T cells sorted from blood, taken at week 4, from a patient treated with tofacitinib. The sequence came from a human donor with alopecia areata. This CDR3 is CASRSNEQFF. CDR3 DNA sequence: TGTGCCAGCCGGAGCAATGAGCAGTTCTTC.